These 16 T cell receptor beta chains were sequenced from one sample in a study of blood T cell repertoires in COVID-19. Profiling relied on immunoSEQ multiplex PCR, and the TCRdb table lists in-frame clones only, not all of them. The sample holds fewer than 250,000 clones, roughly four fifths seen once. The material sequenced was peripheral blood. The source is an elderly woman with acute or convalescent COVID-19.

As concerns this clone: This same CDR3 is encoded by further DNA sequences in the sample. This CDR3 is CASSLGGGETQYF. The CDR3 DNA is TGCGCCAGCAGCTTAGGCGGGGGAGAGACCCAGTACTTC. The chain carries TRBV5-1 and TRBJ2-5, with TRBD2 matching over 7 bases. Germline CDR1 reads SGHRS; CDR2 reads YFSETQ. The V gene end was trimmed by 2 bases and the J gene end by 4 bases; junction bases not matched to a gene: 2. This CDR3 comprises 13 residues.

CDR3 coding DNA: TGTGCCAGCAGCCCGACTAGCGGATACTACAATGAGCAGTTCTTC. Encoded protein: CASSPTSGYYNEQFF. The chain has TRBV27 and TRBJ2-1; 9 nucleotides match TRBD2. CDR3 length equals 15 residues. Germline trimming cut 6 bases from V and 3 bases from J; bases unmatched to any gene: 6. Germline V CDR1 and CDR2: MNHEY, SMNVEV (reference sequence).

The CDR3 nucleotides read TGTGCCAGCAGTTACAGGGGGGTGACAGGGTTCGTCAATGAGCAGTTCTTC. This gives the protein CASSYRGVTGFVNEQFF. The V gene is TRBV6-2 or TRBV6-3, the J gene TRBJ2-1; perhaps TRBD1 as D (7 bases). The CDR3 length is 17 residues. Germline V gene lookup returns CDR1 MNHEY and CDR2 SVGEGT. V gave up 2 bases and J gave up 6 bases, with 20 bases separating them.

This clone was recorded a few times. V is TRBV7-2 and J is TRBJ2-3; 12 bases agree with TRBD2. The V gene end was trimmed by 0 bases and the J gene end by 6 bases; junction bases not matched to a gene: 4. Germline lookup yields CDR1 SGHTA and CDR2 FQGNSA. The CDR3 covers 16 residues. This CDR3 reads CASSLALAGGLDTQYF. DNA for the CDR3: TGTGCCAGCAGCTTAGCCCTAGCGGGGGGGCTTGATACGCAGTATTTT.

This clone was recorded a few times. CDR3 DNA sequence: TGTGCCAGCAGCGTACAGGCCGGCGGGGGCTATGGCTACACCTTC. It translates to CASSVQAGGGYGYTF. The V gene is TRBV9, the J gene TRBJ1-2; a possible D gene is TRBD1 (5 bases). CDR1 is SGDLS, CDR2 YYNGEE, per germline. Trimming cost V 1 base and J 4 bases, with 14 bases left between them. CDR3 length: 15 amino acids.

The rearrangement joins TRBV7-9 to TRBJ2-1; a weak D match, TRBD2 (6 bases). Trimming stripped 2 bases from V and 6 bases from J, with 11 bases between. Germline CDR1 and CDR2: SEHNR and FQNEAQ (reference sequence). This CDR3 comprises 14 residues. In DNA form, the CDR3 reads TGTGCCAGCAGCTTACAAGCGGGCAGCAATGAGCAGTTCTTC. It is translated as CASSLQAGSNEQFF.

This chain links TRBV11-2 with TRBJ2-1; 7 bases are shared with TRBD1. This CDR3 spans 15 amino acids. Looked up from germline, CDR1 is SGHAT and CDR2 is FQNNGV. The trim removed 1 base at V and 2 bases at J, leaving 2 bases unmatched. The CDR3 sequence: CASSLVGGPYNEQFF. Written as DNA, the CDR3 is TGTGCCAGCAGCTTAGTAGGGGGCCCCTACAATGAGCAGTTCTTC.

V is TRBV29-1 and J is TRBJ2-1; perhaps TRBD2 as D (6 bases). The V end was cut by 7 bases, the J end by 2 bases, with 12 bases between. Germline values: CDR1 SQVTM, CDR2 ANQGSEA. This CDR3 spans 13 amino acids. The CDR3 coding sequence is TGCAGCGCGGGAGATCCGGCCTACAATGAGCAGTTCTTC. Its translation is CSAGDPAYNEQFF.

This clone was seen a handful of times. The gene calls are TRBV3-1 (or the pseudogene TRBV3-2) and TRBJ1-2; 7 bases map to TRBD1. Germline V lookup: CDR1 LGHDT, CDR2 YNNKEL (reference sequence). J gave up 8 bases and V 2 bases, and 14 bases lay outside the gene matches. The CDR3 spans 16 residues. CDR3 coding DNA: TGTGCCAGCAGCCAAAGCGGGTCAGGGGGGATGGGAGGCTACACCTTC. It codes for CASSQSGSGGMGGYTF.

CDR3 residues: CASSLTTAGTYEQYF. For the CDR3, the DNA is TGTGCCAGCAGCTTAACGACGGCAGGGACCTACGAGCAGTACTTC. This chain joins TRBV7-3 and TRBJ2-7, with D perhaps matching TRBD1 (5 bases). Trimming removed 0 bases at V and 2 bases at J, with 11 bases between. The CDR3 has 15 amino acids. The V gene's germline CDR1 is SGHTA and CDR2 FQGTGA.

The CDR3, as DNA: TGTGCCAGCAGCTTAGGCAAACAGGGATATGGCTACACCTTC. Protein: CASSLGKQGYGYTF. V gene TRBV11-2 combines with J gene TRBJ1-2; TRBD1 might be the D (6 bases). There are 14 residues in the CDR3. The V end was cut by 1 base, the J end by 5 bases, with 11 bases between. The germline CDR1 and CDR2 sequences are SGHAT and FQNNGV.

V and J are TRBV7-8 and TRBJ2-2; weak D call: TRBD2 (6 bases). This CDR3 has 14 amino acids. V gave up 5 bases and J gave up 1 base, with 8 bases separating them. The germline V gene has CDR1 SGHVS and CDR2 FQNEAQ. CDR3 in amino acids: CASSLSGNTGELFF. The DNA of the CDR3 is TGTGCCAGCAGCCTTAGCGGGAACACCGGGGAGCTGTTTTTT. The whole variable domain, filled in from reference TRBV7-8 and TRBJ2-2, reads GAGVSQSPRYKVAKRGQDVALRCDPISGHVSLFWYQQALGQGPEFLTYFQNEAQLDKSGLPSDRFFAERPEGSVSTLKIQRTQQEDSAVYLCASSLSGNTGELFFGEGSRLTVL.

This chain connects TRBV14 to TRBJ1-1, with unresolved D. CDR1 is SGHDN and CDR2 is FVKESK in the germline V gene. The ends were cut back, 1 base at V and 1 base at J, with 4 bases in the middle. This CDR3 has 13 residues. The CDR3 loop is CASSQAQNTEAFF. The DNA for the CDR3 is TGTGCCAGCAGCCAAGCCCAGAACACTGAAGCTTTCTTT.

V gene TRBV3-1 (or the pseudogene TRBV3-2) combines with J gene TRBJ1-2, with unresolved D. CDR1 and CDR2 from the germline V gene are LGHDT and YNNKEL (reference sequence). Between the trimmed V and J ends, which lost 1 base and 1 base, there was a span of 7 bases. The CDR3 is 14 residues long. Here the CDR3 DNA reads TGTGCCAGCAGCCAAGGCGTCAATAACTATGGCTACACCTTC. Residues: CASSQGVNNYGYTF.

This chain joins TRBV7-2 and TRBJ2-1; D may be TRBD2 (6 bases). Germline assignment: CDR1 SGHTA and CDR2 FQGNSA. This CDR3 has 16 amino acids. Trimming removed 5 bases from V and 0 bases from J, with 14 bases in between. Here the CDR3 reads CASSALGLLSYNEQFF. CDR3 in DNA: TGTGCCAGCAGCGCCCTAGGACTACTCTCCTACAATGAGCAGTTCTTC.

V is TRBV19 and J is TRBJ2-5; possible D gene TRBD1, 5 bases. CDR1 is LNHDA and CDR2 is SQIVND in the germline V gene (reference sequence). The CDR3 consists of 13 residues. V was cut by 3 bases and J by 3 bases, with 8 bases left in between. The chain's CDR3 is CASSISREETQYF. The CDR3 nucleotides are TGTGCCAGTAGTATCAGCAGGGAAGAGACCCAGTACTTC.